This T cell receptor beta chain originates from a study of human T cells and chemical hapten exposure. Time point noted: pre-sensitization, week 0. Regarding treatment: therapeutic diphenylcyclopropenone sensitization with weekly scalp DPC. TCRdb passed the RACE reads through MiXCR, listing each CDR3 protein once. In the table there are over 300,000 distinct CDR3 sequences, approximately 5% of which are singletons. CDR1 LNHNV and CDR2 YYDKDF come from the germline V gene (reference sequence). Trimming removed 3 bases from V and 5 bases from J; junction bases left unmatched: 8. This CDR3 spans 15 amino acids. The sample holds many counts of this clonotype.

The TCR sequence derives from a woman aged 45-60 years with alopecia areata. Some clones in this sample may be carry-over from other donors' samples. This material consisted of whole blood, taken in connection with sensitization to the hapten diphenylcyclopropenone (DPC). V and J are TRBV15 and TRBJ2-7; 9 bases map to TRBD1. CDR3 nucleotide sequence: TGTGCCACCAGCAGCCCAAGGGACAGGGTCCACGAGCAGTACTTC. Its translation: CATSSPRDRVHEQYF.